Detailed here is one TCR beta chain. As processed by the authors: Amplification with reference gene primers provided the estimates of nucleated cell counts. Data came from immunoSEQ multiplex PCR; TCRdb stores just in-frame clones and leaves some out. The DNA was the basis for D and trimming; V, J and clone size are from that table. The data contain about 54,000 clones, just over 90% of them singletons. The data were taken from a study of blood T cell repertoires in COVID-19. Study overall: In each case, the material was cDNA or gDNA derived from T cells, B-cell-depleted T cells, or PBMCs.

From germline, CDR1 is SGHDT and CDR2 YYEEEE. Trimming cost V 2 bases and J 4 bases; bases outside gene matches: 5. This CDR3 contains 14 residues. The chain combines TRBV5-6 with TRBJ2-7; the match to TRBD2 covers 8 bases. The clonotype comes from a woman aged 40 to 50 with active COVID-19. Material: peripheral blood. The CDR3, as DNA: TGTGCCAGCAGCTTACGGGGGGGCAGGTACGAGCAGTACTTC. Its protein product is CASSLRGGRYEQYF.